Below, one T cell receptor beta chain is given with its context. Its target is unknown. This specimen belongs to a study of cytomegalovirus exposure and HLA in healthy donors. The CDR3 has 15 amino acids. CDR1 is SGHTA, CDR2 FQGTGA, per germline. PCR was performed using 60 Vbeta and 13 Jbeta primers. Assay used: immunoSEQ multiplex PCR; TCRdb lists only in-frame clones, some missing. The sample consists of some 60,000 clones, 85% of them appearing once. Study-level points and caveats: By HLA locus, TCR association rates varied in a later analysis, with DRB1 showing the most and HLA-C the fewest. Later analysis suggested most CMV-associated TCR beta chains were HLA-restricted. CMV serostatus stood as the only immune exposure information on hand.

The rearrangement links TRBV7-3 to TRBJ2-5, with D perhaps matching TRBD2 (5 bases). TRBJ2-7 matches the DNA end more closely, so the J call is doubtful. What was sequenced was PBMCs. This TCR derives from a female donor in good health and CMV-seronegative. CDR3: CASSLKIRRGNEQYF. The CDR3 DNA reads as TGTGCCAGCAGCTTAAAGATCAGGCGAGGGAACGAGCAGTACTTC.